What follows are 5 T cell receptor beta chains derived from one specimen sequenced in a study of CD8 T cells in Susac syndrome (dated by TCRdb to between 2018 and 2020). Library creation used the immunoSEQ multiplex PCR assay. RNA was extracted with the RNeasy kit and roughly 0.45 to 1 ug was reverse transcribed using random hexamers. TCRdb itself trimmed the public reads at Q25 with fastp, ran MiXCR and retained productive beta chains. Identical CDR3 protein sequences are pooled into one entry, listed with their most common genes and DNA. The sample records some 60,000 distinct CDR3 sequences, more than 80% of which are singletons. The ten largest clones represent roughly 0.2% of the sample. The sample comprised CD8+ T cells from PBMCs. The receptor source for this set is a human donor in good health.

The chain combines TRBV7-9 with TRBJ2-7, with 7 nucleotides matching TRBD2. Germline values: CDR1 SEHNR, CDR2 FQNEAQ (reference sequence). Trimming at V came to 6 bases and at J to 3 bases, leaving 14 bases not matched to a gene. The CDR3 totals 16 residues. The CDR3 bases are TGTGCCAGCAGTTTAACCCGGGGACTAATAGACTACGAGCAGTACTTC. It encodes CASSLTRGLIDYEQYF.

The chain has TRBV27 and TRBJ1-1; 8 bases are a match to TRBD1. CDR1 is MNHEY, CDR2 SMNVEV, per germline (reference sequence). This CDR3 spans 14 amino acids. V lost 3 bases and J lost 8; bases outside the gene matches: 8. The CDR3 loop is CASSLTGTGQEAFF. The CDR3 DNA follows: TGTGCCAGCAGTTTGACCGGGACAGGACAGGAAGCTTTCTTT.

This clonotype appeared once. CDR3 sequence: CASSYGTENTEAFF. The CDR3, as DNA: TGTGCCAGCAGTTACGGGACAGAGAACACTGAAGCTTTCTTT. This chain uses TRBV6-7 with TRBJ1-1, with 7 nucleotides matching TRBD1. TRBV6-7 is reported as an ORF; its role is uncertain. The CDR3 has 14 amino acids. Unmatched junction bases numbered 1, after V lost 2 bases and J lost 1 base.

This chain connects TRBV4-3 to TRBJ2-7; D is uncertain. Trimming removed 0 bases at V and 5 bases at J, with 14 bases between. Germline-derived CDR1 and CDR2 are LGHNA and YSLEER. The CDR3 has 15 residues. The CDR3: CASSQERTAGHEQYF. CDR3 sequence (DNA): TGCGCCAGCAGCCAAGAGCGGACCGCTGGTCACGAGCAGTACTTC.

This clonotype has just one count. The chain combines TRBV6-2 or TRBV6-3 with TRBJ1-2; maybe TRBD1 (5 bases). Germline loops: CDR1 MNHEY, CDR2 SVGEGT. V lost 0 bases, J lost 6 bases, and 11 bases lay in between. This CDR3 comprises 14 residues. CDR3 coding DNA: TGTGCCAGCAGTTACTCCCCGGGGGGGGATGGCTACACCTTC. As protein: CASSYSPGGDGYTF.